Listed below are T cell receptor beta chains from one sample, sequenced in a study of human T cells and chemical hapten exposure. TCRdb reprocessed the RACE reads via MiXCR and lists one record per CDR3 protein. This table holds about 74,000 distinct CDR3 sequences, around 15% found once. The input for sequencing was whole blood, taken in connection with sensitization to the hapten diphenylcyclopropenone (DPC). Receptors originate from a woman aged 45-65 years with alopecia areata. Some clones in this sample may be carry-over from other donors' samples. Both conserved end residues are part of each CDR3. The order of the fields is J gene, clone size, V gene, D gene, CDR3 protein. A D gene is named only where the DNA matches it firmly. Only part of the rows carry a size: once, few, many, or a class if the clone is expanded.

TRBJ2-7 . TRBV20-1 TRBD2 CSASSSGRYEQYF
TRBJ2-6 medium-sized TRBV29-1 . CSVAPDSGANVLTF
TRBJ2-1 many TRBV25-1 TRBD1 CASIGAGGRYNEQFF
TRBJ2-3 many TRBV19 TRBD2 CASERGGRTDTQYF
TRBJ1-5 many TRBV7-8 . CASSLGQGILLSQAQHF
TRBJ1-4 few TRBV4-2 . CASSPGDRSYEKLFF
TRBJ2-3 few TRBV12-3/TRBV12-4 TRBD2 CAIMTSGVTDTQYF
TRBJ2-7 few TRBV6-2/TRBV6-3 . CASSYNRVYEQYF
TRBJ1-3 few TRBV28 . CASTRSGGNTIYF
TRBJ2-7 many TRBV29-1 TRBD1 CSVRQGLSEQYF
TRBJ2-7 few TRBV6-1 . CASSEEAQGYEQYF
TRBJ1-5 few TRBV18 . CASSPLRELNQPQHF
TRBJ2-7 . TRBV20-1 . CSAEGRDSRVEQYF
TRBJ2-1 few TRBV18 TRBD2 CASSQRGGYEQFF